This TCR beta chain originates from a study of PD-L1 blockade in urothelial cancer (dated by TCRdb to about 2017). With respect to the entire study: Every patient began therapy at some point between 2014 and 2015 and was given atezolizumab 1,200 mg intravenously every 3 weeks. Pretreatment tumor samples and matched peripheral blood, collected serially before and after atezolizumab treatment, underwent TCR sequencing. Pretreatment blood TCR-seq was available for about 27 patients, at least one posttreatment blood collection was obtained for some 25 patients, and tumor TCR-seq was available for some 25 patients. Blood samples gave median yields of about 150,000 T cells and some 80,000 unique TCRs, along with a median clonality of around 0.075. Durable clinical benefit was defined as progression-free survival longer than 6 months, and TCR features were also tested against progression-free and overall survival. About 10 patients achieved durable clinical benefit and some 20 did not. Patients had an ECOG performance status of 0 or 1 and had received between 0 and 3 prior chemotherapy regimens. Blood samples were analyzed 3 weeks after the start of treatment (second dose) and 6 weeks after the start of treatment. Somatic, immune and clinical correlates of response to PD-L1 blockade with atezolizumab in urothelial cancer were the focus of an exploratory multi-omic analysis. Twenty-five of 29 patients were identified as males with urothelial cancer of bladder origin, and a prior smoking history was reported by 18 of 29 patients. Whole exome sequencing and RNA sequencing of pretreatment tumors were performed alongside TCR sequencing in the same patients.

Here is what the overall study found, with its caveats: Improved progression-free and overall survival was found to be associated with pretreatment peripheral blood TCR clonality below the median. Because the sample size was small (n of about 29) and many exploratory analyses were performed, the results are intended to be hypothesis-generating. Patients with durable benefit showed greater expansion of tumor-associated TCR clones in peripheral blood 3 weeks after starting treatment (n of about 20, p = 0.022).

Concerning this clone itself: Its binding antigen is unknown. Per-base qualities were not stored, and no clone one base away is much larger.

From a lookup of the germline V gene, CDR1 and CDR2 are KGHSH and LQKENI. Counted from cysteine to phenylalanine, this CDR3 has 16 amino acids. Of all the DNA, just the CDR3 is kept, 48 bases in frame from base 1. Here V drops 1 base and J drops 0 bases, and the junction holds 3 bases not matched to any gene. A total of 25 to 35 patients with locally advanced or metastatic urothelial carcinoma, treated at Memorial Sloan Kettering on a trial protocol, made up the cohort. Peripheral blood mononuclear cells were collected from each patient pretreatment and during treatment, giving between 1 and 8 total time points per patient. The Qiagen DNeasy Blood extraction kit was used to purify genomic DNA from total PBMCs and tumor samples. PBMCs were collected pretreatment and during treatment and were isolated and stored as previously described. Each PCR received spiked-in synthetic TCR analog templates so that absolute template abundance could be estimated from read counts. Using the immunoSEQ assay, TCRbeta CDR3 regions were amplified from genomic DNA with bias-controlled V and J gene primers. Sequencing of rearranged TCRbeta segments was performed at approximately 20X coverage. The authors' analysis ran thus. Sequencing errors were corrected by clustering and CDR3s were annotated against IMGT to assign V, D and J genes. Out-of-frame and stop-codon sequences were excluded, and only productive TCRbeta rearrangements were used in downstream analyses. Clonality was computed as one minus Shannon entropy normalized by the log of the number of unique productive sequences. Fisher's exact test with Benjamini-Hochberg correction, using a cutoff of adjusted p below 0.01, was how clones that differed between time points or between blood and tumor were identified. TCRdb took this table from immuneACCESS and kept in-frame rearrangements with V and J called. Such tables lack part of the clones; where checked against another copy, unresolved V genes explain under half of the gap, and the rest is unexplained. V and J calls and clone size follow that table, whereas D and trimming were derived from the DNA. This sample is represented by roughly 32,000 clones; more than 65% of them were singletons. Around 30% of the sample goes to the ten largest clones.

Sequences were derived from PBMCs, sampled around atezolizumab (anti-PD-L1) treatment. The sequence derives from a man aged 55 to 70 with urothelial cancer. The chain uses TRBV18 and TRBJ2-7; 10 of the junction bases match TRBD1. The bases are TGTGCCAGCTCACCACAGGGACAGGGGACCTCCTACGAGCAGTACTTC. Translated, this is CASSPQGQGTSYEQYF.